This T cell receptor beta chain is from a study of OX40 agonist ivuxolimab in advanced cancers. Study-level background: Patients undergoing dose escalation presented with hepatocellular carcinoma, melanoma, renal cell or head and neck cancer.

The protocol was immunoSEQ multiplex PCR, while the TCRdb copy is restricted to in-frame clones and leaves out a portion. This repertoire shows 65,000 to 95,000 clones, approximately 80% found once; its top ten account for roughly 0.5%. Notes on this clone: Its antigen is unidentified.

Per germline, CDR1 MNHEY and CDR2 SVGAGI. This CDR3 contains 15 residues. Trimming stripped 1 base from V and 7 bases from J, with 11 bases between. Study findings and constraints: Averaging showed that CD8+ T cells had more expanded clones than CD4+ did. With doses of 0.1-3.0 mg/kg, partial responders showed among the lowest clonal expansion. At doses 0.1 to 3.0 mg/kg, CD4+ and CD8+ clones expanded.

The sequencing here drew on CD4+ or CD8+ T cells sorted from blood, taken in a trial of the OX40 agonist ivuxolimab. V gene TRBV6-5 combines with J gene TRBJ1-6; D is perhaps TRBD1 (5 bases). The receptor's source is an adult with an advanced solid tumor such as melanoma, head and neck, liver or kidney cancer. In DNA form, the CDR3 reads TGTGCCAGCAGTTACTTCGGACACACCAATTCACCCCTCCACTTT. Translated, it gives CASSYFGHTNSPLHF.